A single sample gave rise to the 17 T cell receptor beta chains below, sequenced in a study of Ad26.COV2.S vaccination and SARS-CoV-2 variants. The treatment was: 15 to 20 received Ad26.COV2.S at low or high dose, single or two shots; about 5 received placebo; per-sample allocation not given. Day 63 after the first injection of vaccine or placebo was the sampling time. Some clones are missing from TCRdb's copy, which holds only in-frame ones; the method was immunoSEQ multiplex PCR. The sample carries some 290,000 clones, roughly 86% recorded once. The source material was peripheral blood, sampled in a trial of Ad26.COV2.S vaccine versus placebo. The source is a person aged 18-60 years who received the Ad26.COV2.S COVID-19 vaccine or a placebo.

This sequence joins TRBV4-3 and TRBJ1-6; 7 nucleotides line up with TRBD1. The CDR3 length is 16 residues. Trimming cost V 0 bases and J 3 bases; bases outside gene matches: 2. The germline gives CDR1 LGHNA, CDR2 YSLEER. CDR3 in amino acids: CASSQEAGGYNSPLHF. CDR3 DNA sequence: TGCGCCAGCAGCCAAGAGGCAGGGGGCTATAATTCACCCCTCCACTTT.

The chain links TRBV19 to TRBJ1-2; D not certain. The CDR3 sequence is 14 residues long. CDR1 and CDR2 (germline): LNHDA, SQIVND (reference sequence). Trimming left V 8 bases short and J 4 bases short, with 17 bases between. In DNA form, the CDR3 reads TGTGCCAGTCAGTCCGAGAGGGCCCTCTATGGCTACACCTTC. This codes for CASQSERALYGYTF. The full variable domain, its missing parts supplied by reference TRBV19 and TRBJ1-2, is DGGITQSPKYLFRKEGQNVTLSCEQNLNHDAMYWYRQDPGQGLRLIYYSQIVNDFQKGDIAEGYSVSREKKESFPLTVTSAQKNPTAFYLCASQSERALYGYTFGSGTRLTVV.

The chain links TRBV5-1 to TRBJ2-7; TRBD1 matches 7 bases. Germline-derived CDR1 and CDR2 are SGHRS and YFSETQ. After removal of 3 bases from V and 6 bases from J, the junction contained 9 bases not matched to a gene. This CDR3 spans 14 amino acids. The CDR3 loop is CASSSSTGLFEQYF. In nucleotides, the CDR3 is TGCGCCAGCAGCTCATCGACAGGGTTATTCGAGCAGTACTTC.

A word on this clone: Distinct nucleotide sequences in the sample also encode this CDR3. The rearrangement joins TRBV5-1 to TRBJ2-7; 11 nucleotides agree with TRBD1. V lost 5 bases and J lost 4; bases outside the gene matches: 5. The CDR3 sequence is 14 residues long. The germline V gene encodes CDR1 SGHRS and CDR2 YFSETQ. The CDR3 DNA follows: TGCGCCAGCAGTCGGGACAGGGGGTCTTACGAGCAGTACTTC. It translates to CASSRDRGSYEQYF.

The chain is built from TRBV25-1 and TRBJ1-1; the match to TRBD1 covers 7 bases. The CDR3 loop spans 15 amino acids. The germline V gene encodes CDR1 MGHDK and CDR2 SYGVNS. J gave up 0 bases and V 4 bases, and 5 bases lay outside the gene matches. The CDR3 DNA is TGTGCCAGCAGTGCCGGCGGACAGGTGAACACTGAAGCTTTCTTT. Translation: CASSAGGQVNTEAFF.

This chain joins TRBV27 and TRBJ2-2; TRBD1 agrees at 10 bases. This CDR3 is 16 amino acids long. The V segment lost 3 bases and the J segment 7 bases; nucleotides outside the gene matches: 8. Germline V gene data show CDR1 as MNHEY and CDR2 as SMNVEV (reference sequence). The CDR3 spells CASSFGRQGAGGELFF. CDR3 DNA: TGTGCCAGCAGTTTTGGGAGACAGGGGGCGGGCGGGGAGCTGTTTTTT.

The chain joins TRBV19 to TRBJ1-2; no clear D gene. Between the trimmed V and J ends, which lost 8 bases and 0 bases, there was a span of 13 bases. Germline-derived CDR1 and CDR2 are LNHDA and SQIVND (reference sequence). This CDR3 contains 14 residues. CDR3 bases: TGTGCCAGTCGGATGACTATGACTAACTATGGCTACACCTTC. Its protein is CASRMTMTNYGYTF. Full variable domain (outside the CDR3, taken from reference TRBV19 and TRBJ1-2): DGGITQSPKYLFRKEGQNVTLSCEQNLNHDAMYWYRQDPGQGLRLIYYSQIVNDFQKGDIAEGYSVSREKKESFPLTVTSAQKNPTAFYLCASRMTMTNYGYTFGSGTRLTVV.

The J gene is TRBJ1-5, the V gene TRBV27; D remains ambiguous. Germline lookup yields CDR1 MNHEY and CDR2 SMNVEV (reference sequence). This CDR3 contains 15 residues. Trimming shortened V by 5 bases and J by 4 bases, and 15 bases separated the two germline ends. The CDR3 loop is CASSVGGNGNQPQHF. DNA for the CDR3: TGTGCCAGCAGTGTCGGCGGGAACGGAAATCAGCCCCAGCATTTT.

This rearrangement joins TRBV6-5 to TRBJ2-5; 9 positions match TRBD2. This CDR3 region has 15 residues. Trimming cost V 5 bases and J 6 bases; bases outside gene matches: 10. In germline, CDR1 is MNHEY, CDR2 SVGAGI. In DNA form, the CDR3 reads TGTGCCAGCAGTAGGGCTAGCGGGGAGGGAAAGACCCAGTACTTC. Amino acid sequence: CASSRASGEGKTQYF.

This clone was recorded only once. The chain couples TRBV30 to TRBJ1-1; the D is unclear. Trimming took off 0 bases at V and 4 bases at J, with 9 bases between the two ends. CDR1 is GTSNPN, CDR2 SVGIG, per germline (reference sequence). The CDR3 runs to 13 residues. CDR3: CAWSVDDGTEAFF. Here the CDR3 DNA reads TGTGCCTGGAGTGTGGATGACGGCACTGAAGCTTTCTTT. The entire variable domain, with the rest obtained from reference TRBV30 and TRBJ1-1, is as follows: SQTIHQWPATLVQPVGSPLSLECTVEGTSNPNLYWYRQAAGRGLQLLFYSVGIGQISSEVPQNLSASRPQDRQFILSSKKLLLSDSGFYLCAWSVDDGTEAFFGQGTRLTVV.

The chain joins TRBV5-1 to TRBJ2-1, with D hard to call. Germline V CDR1 and CDR2: SGHRS, YFSETQ. This CDR3 is 14 amino acids long. The V end was cut by 0 bases, the J end by 2 bases, with 6 bases between. Here the CDR3 DNA reads TGCGCCAGCAGCTTGGCCGAAACCTACAATGAGCAGTTCTTC. As protein: CASSLAETYNEQFF.

The chain joins TRBV18 to TRBJ1-4, with a tentative D call TRBD1 (5 bases). From germline, CDR1 is KGHSH and CDR2 LQKENI. The CDR3 contains 15 residues. Trimming pared 5 bases from V and 4 bases from J, leaving 14 bases between. The CDR3 spells CASSSTTEYNEKLFF. The CDR3 region has the DNA TGTGCCAGCTCATCAACGACAGAATATAATGAAAAACTGTTTTTT.

The chain couples TRBV27 to TRBJ1-5; the D gene is possibly TRBD1 (6 bases). Germline loops: CDR1 MNHEY, CDR2 SMNVEV (reference sequence). The ends were cut back, 5 bases at V and 6 bases at J, with 14 bases in the middle. The CDR3 sequence is 14 residues long. As DNA, the CDR3 is TGTGCCAGCAGTGAGATAGGGGGTAGTCAGCCCCAGCATTTT. Amino acids: CASSEIGGSQPQHF.

This clone was seen more than once but under ten times. V gene TRBV4-3 combines with J gene TRBJ2-1, with TRBD1 as a possible D gene (5 bases). V was trimmed by 3 bases and J by 3 bases, leaving 15 bases between them. The CDR3 length is 16 residues. Germline values: CDR1 LGHNA, CDR2 YSLEER. CDR3 bases: TGCGCCAGCAGCCATGAACTGGGCAGGGTCTACAATGAGCAGTTCTTC. Encoded protein: CASSHELGRVYNEQFF.

The V and J genes are TRBV9 and TRBJ2-1, with D unresolved. CDR1 SGDLS and CDR2 YYNGEE come from the germline V gene. The CDR3 length is 15 residues. Trimming removed 4 bases from V and 10 bases from J, with 21 bases in between. Here the CDR3 DNA reads TGTGCCAGCAGCACCTCACCGGCCCCAGGCTGGGAGCAGTTCTTC. This codes for CASSTSPAPGWEQFF.

J is TRBJ2-1 and V is TRBV27; no definite D call. Germline V gene lookup returns CDR1 MNHEY and CDR2 SMNVEV (reference sequence). The CDR3 is 15 residues long. The V gene lost 7 bases and the J gene lost 6 bases, with 19 bases spanning the gap. The DNA of the CDR3 is TGTGCCAGCATTCCAGAGCTGGGGTCGGCCAATGAGCAGTTCTTC. Translated: CASIPELGSANEQFF.

The V and J genes are TRBV11-3 and TRBJ1-6, with D unclear. V shed 1 base and J shed 9 bases, with 7 bases lying between them. The CDR3 loop spans 13 amino acids. CDR1 SGHNT and CDR2 YENEEA come from the germline V gene. The CDR3 here is CASSLVTGSPLHF. CDR3 in DNA: TGTGCCAGCAGCTTAGTAACGGGTTCACCCCTCCACTTT.